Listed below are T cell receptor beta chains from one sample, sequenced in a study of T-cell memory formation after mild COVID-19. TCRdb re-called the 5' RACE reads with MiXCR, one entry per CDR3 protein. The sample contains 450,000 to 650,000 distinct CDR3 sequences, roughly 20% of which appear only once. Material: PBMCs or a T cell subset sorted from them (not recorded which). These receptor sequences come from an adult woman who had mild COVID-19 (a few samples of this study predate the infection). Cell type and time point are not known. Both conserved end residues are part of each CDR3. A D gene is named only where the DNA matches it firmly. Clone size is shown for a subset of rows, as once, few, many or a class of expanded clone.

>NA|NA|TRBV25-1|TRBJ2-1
TGTGCCAGCAGTGAACTTAAGGAACGGGGGAAACACAATGAGCAGTTCTTC
CASSELKERGKHNEQFF
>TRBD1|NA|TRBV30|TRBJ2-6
TGTGCCTGTGAGACAGGGGGCGTCTCTGGGGCCAACGTCCTGACTTTC
CACETGGVSGANVLTF
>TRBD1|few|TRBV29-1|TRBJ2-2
TGCAGCGTCAGGACAGGGGGGAGCACCGGGGAGCTGTTTTTT
CSVRTGGSTGELFF
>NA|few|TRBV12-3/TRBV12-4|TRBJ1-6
TGTGCCAGCAGTTTCCTTGCCCTTTCATATGCTGCGAATTCACCCCTCCACTTT
CASSFLALSYAANSPLHF
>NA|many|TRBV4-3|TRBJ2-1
TGCGCCAGCAGCCACGACACCTACAATGAGCAGTTCTTC
CASSHDTYNEQFF
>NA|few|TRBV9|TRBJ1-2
TGTGCCAGCAGCGTACTCGGAGCCACACGTTTAGCGGGCGGCTACACCTTC
CASSVLGATRLAGGYTF
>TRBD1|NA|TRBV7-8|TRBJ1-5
TGTGCCAGCAGCTTACTCGGACAGGGAGCATCTTATCAGCCCCAGCATTTT
CASSLLGQGASYQPQHF
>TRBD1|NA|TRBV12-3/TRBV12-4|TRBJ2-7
TGTGCCAGCAGTTGGGGACAGGGTTCCCACGAGCAGTACTTC
CASSWGQGSHEQYF
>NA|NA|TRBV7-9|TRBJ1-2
TGTGCCAGCAGCTTAACAGGGCGCTATGGCTACACCTTC
CASSLTGRYGYTF
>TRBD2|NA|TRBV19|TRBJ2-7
TGTGTCAGTAGTATAGTTGGTTCGGGACTAGCCTCCTACGAGCAGTACTTC
CVSSIVGSGLASYEQYF
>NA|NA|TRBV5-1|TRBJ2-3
TGCGCCAGCAGCTTCCGGGGGAGTAGCACAGATACGCAGTATTTT
CASSFRGSSTDTQYF
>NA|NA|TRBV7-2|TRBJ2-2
TGTGCCAGCAGTCGGGGACCTGGAAGGGGGACCGGGGAGCTGTTTTTT
CASSRGPGRGTGELFF
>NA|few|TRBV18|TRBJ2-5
TGTGCCAGCTCACTGGACTATTCTCAAGAGACCCAGTACTTC
CASSLDYSQETQYF
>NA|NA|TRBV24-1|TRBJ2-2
TGTGCCACCAGTGTTCCTTGGGCCGGGGAGCTGTTTTTT
CATSVPWAGELFF
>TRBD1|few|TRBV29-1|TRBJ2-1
TGCAGCGTTGGGCCGGGACAGGGTTTGGCGTTCTTC
CSVGPGQGLAFF
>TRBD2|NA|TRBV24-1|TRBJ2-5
TGTGCCACCAGTGACTCCGGGACTAGCGGGGGAGAGACCCAGTACTTC
CATSDSGTSGGETQYF
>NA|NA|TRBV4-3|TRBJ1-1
TGCGCCAGCAGCCAAGATTTCGGGGGAGGCACTGAAGCTTTCTTT
CASSQDFGGGTEAFF